These 29 T cell receptor beta chains were all obtained from the same sample, sequenced in a study of blood T cell repertoires in COVID-19. Libraries were prepared by immunoSEQ multiplex PCR; TCRdb keeps only in-frame clonotypes and omits some of them. The sample yields 150,000 to 160,000 clones, around 78% seen once. The specimen was peripheral blood. The receptors derive from a man older than 75 with acute or convalescent COVID-19.

The CDR3 DNA is TGTGCCAGCAGCCCGACCTGGGACACCTCCTATGGCTACACCTTC. Its translation: CASSPTWDTSYGYTF. The V gene is TRBV14, the J gene TRBJ1-2; D is possibly TRBD1 (6 bases). CDR3 size: 15 residues. Per the germline V gene, CDR1 is SGHDN and CDR2 is FVKESK. V was clipped by 4 bases and J by 4 bases, with 16 bases between them.

This chain connects TRBV5-1 to TRBJ2-2; possible D gene TRBD2, 5 bases. The CDR3 contains 15 residues. Germline CDR1 and CDR2: SGHRS and YFSETQ. The V and J ends lost 2 bases and 0 bases respectively, with 8 bases between them. CDR3 amino acids: CASSFKGANTGELFF. CDR3 DNA sequence: TGCGCCAGCAGCTTCAAGGGAGCGAACACCGGGGAGCTGTTTTTT.

The rearrangement uses TRBV11-2 and TRBJ2-6, with TRBD2 matching over 7 bases. Germline CDR1 is SGHAT and CDR2 is FQNNGV. Losses at the gene ends were 3 bases for V and 2 bases for J; bases not matched to a gene: 1. The CDR3 has 15 residues. The CDR3 DNA reads TGTGCCAGCAGCTTCGGGGGGACTGGGGCCAACGTCCTGACTTTC. Amino acids: CASSFGGTGANVLTF.

This chain joins TRBV19 and TRBJ1-1; TRBD1 matches at 8 bases. Germline V CDR1 and CDR2: LNHDA, SQIVND (reference sequence). The V segment lost 4 bases and the J segment 5 bases; nucleotides outside the gene matches: 12. This CDR3 region has 16 residues. Here the CDR3 reads CASSTRRTGLGTEAFF. In DNA form, the CDR3 reads TGTGCCAGTAGTACTCGAAGGACAGGGCTGGGGACTGAAGCTTTCTTT.

Only a few counts were recorded for this clone. The chain employs TRBV6-6 and TRBJ1-4, with D unresolved. V lost 0 bases, J lost 11 bases, and 16 bases lay in between. Germline assignment: CDR1 MNHNY and CDR2 SVGAGI (reference sequence). The CDR3 has 15 residues. In nucleotides, the CDR3 is TGTGCCAGCAGTTACTCGAGTCAGGATGGGAGGAAACTGTTTTTT. Protein product: CASSYSSQDGRKLFF.

The chain carries TRBV10-3 and TRBJ2-1; 13 bases agree with TRBD2. V trimming: 6 bases; J trimming: 7 bases; junction bases outside the gene matches: 18. CDR1 ENHRY and CDR2 SYGVKD come from the germline V gene. There are 19 residues in the CDR3. The DNA of the CDR3 is TGTGCCATCAGCGGTTTGACTAGCGGGGGGCCCTTAGGAGAGAATGAGCAGTTCTTC. Translated: CAISGLTSGGPLGENEQFF.

This clone occurred once. V usage is TRBV24-1 and J usage is TRBJ1-2, with 9 bases aligning to TRBD1. The CDR3 sequence is 15 residues long. V shed 3 bases, J shed 4 bases, and the junction held 5 bases outside the gene matches. CDR1 KGHDR and CDR2 SFDVKD come from the germline V gene. The CDR3 region is CATSDLTGGAYGYTF. CDR3 nucleotide sequence: TGTGCCACCAGTGATCTGACAGGGGGAGCCTATGGCTACACCTTC.

For the CDR3, the DNA is TGTGCCACCAGTGATTTGCGCACAGATCGCGGGGAGCTGTTTTTT. This sequence encodes CATSDLRTDRGELFF. The V call is TRBV24-1, the J call TRBJ2-2; D is uncertain. V gave up 0 bases and J gave up 7 bases, with 11 bases separating them. The germline gives CDR1 KGHDR, CDR2 SFDVKD. This CDR3 spans 15 amino acids.

The gene calls are TRBV18 and TRBJ2-5, with 7 bases that match TRBD1. Germline V gene data show CDR1 as KGHSH and CDR2 as LQKENI. V was pared by 2 bases and J by 3 bases, with 0 bases of the junction left unmatched. This CDR3 region has 13 residues. The CDR3: CASSPGTEETQYF. CDR3 in DNA: TGTGCCAGCTCACCAGGGACAGAAGAGACCCAGTACTTC.

The J gene is TRBJ1-6, the V gene TRBV7-6; D gene unclear. Germline CDR1 SGHVS, CDR2 FNYEAQ. V lost 1 base and J 8 bases, leaving 9 bases between the germline ends. There are 14 residues in the CDR3. For the CDR3, the DNA is TGTGCCAGCAGCTTAGTGGGCGCCGATTCACCCCTCCACTTT. Translation gives CASSLVGADSPLHF.

This clone occurred once. V is TRBV9 and J is TRBJ2-2; 10 positions match TRBD2. CDR1 SGDLS and CDR2 YYNGEE come from the germline V gene. The ends lost 0 bases at V and 10 bases at J; junction bases unmatched: 9. The CDR3 totals 16 residues. CDR3 nucleotides: TGTGCCAGCAGCGTAGGCTTAAGCGGGGGGGCCTCGGAGCTGTTTTTT. Translated, it gives CASSVGLSGGASELFF.

The chain joins TRBV7-2 to TRBJ2-7, with TRBD1 identical over 8 bases. The CDR3 runs to 15 residues. CDR1 and CDR2 (germline): SGHTA, FQGNSA. The V gene end was trimmed by 7 bases and the J gene end by 5 bases; junction bases not matched to a gene: 13. CDR3 loop: CASKTGQGAGHEQYF. The CDR3 DNA follows: TGTGCCAGCAAAACGGGGCAGGGGGCCGGCCACGAGCAGTACTTC.

CDR3 in amino acids: CASRSGQVNTEAFF. CDR3 coding DNA: TGTGCCAGTAGGTCGGGACAGGTGAACACTGAAGCTTTCTTT. J is TRBJ1-1 and V is TRBV19; TRBD1 matches at 8 bases. Per germline, CDR1 LNHDA and CDR2 SQIVND (reference sequence). With V trimmed by 6 bases and J by 0 bases, 3 bases remained unmatched. The CDR3 has 14 residues.

The chain has TRBV6-1 and TRBJ2-5; the match to TRBD1 covers 9 bases. The CDR3 covers 17 residues. Germline V gene sequence: CDR1 MNHNS, CDR2 SASEGT. The ends lost 3 bases at V and 4 bases at J; junction bases unmatched: 12. The CDR3 region is CASSENLWGDRVETQYF. CDR3 sequence (DNA): TGTGCCAGCAGTGAGAATTTATGGGGGGACAGGGTAGAGACCCAGTACTTC.

The chain uses TRBV3-1 (or the pseudogene TRBV3-2) and TRBJ2-5, with 9 bases aligning to TRBD2. Losses at the gene ends were 6 bases for V and 5 bases for J; bases not matched to a gene: 10. Per the germline V gene, CDR1 is LGHDT and CDR2 is YNNKEL (reference sequence). This CDR3 has 15 amino acids. The DNA of the CDR3 is TGTGCCAGCAGGCTCGGGACTAGCCAACGCGAGACCCAGTACTTC. This codes for CASRLGTSQRETQYF.

The V and J genes are TRBV11-1 and TRBJ2-7, with 8 bases identical to TRBD1. V was pared by 3 bases and J by 4 bases, with 8 bases of the junction left unmatched. The germline V gene has CDR1 SGHAT and CDR2 FQDESV (reference sequence). The CDR3 has 15 amino acids. The CDR3 reads CASSFPQGASYEQYF. The CDR3 DNA sequence: TGTGCCAGCAGCTTTCCGCAGGGGGCTTCTTACGAGCAGTACTTC.

This clone was counted between two and nine times. The rearrangement uses TRBV7-9 and TRBJ1-3; 9 bases are shared with TRBD1. V gave up 2 bases and J gave up 1 base; unmatched junction bases: 3. The CDR3 spans 16 residues. CDR1 is SEHNR and CDR2 is FQNEAQ in the germline V gene (reference sequence). CDR3 loop: CASSLWGTGSGNTIYF. In DNA form, the CDR3 reads TGTGCCAGCAGCTTATGGGGGACAGGGTCTGGAAACACCATATATTTT.

This clone has a handful of counts. The rearrangement links TRBV15 to TRBJ1-5; 7 nucleotides match TRBD1. V shed 5 bases, J shed 7 bases, and the junction held 8 bases outside the gene matches. Germline values: CDR1 LNHNV, CDR2 YYDKDF (reference sequence). The CDR3 has 14 residues. The CDR3 sequence: CATSLRQGPQPQHF. Written as DNA, the CDR3 is TGTGCCACCAGCCTCAGACAGGGCCCCCAGCCCCAGCATTTT.

This clone was picked up many times. This sequence joins TRBV11-2 and TRBJ1-3; 7 positions match TRBD1. With 4 bases clipped from V and 6 bases from J, the junction kept 6 bases outside the gene matches. There are 14 residues in the CDR3. From germline, CDR1 is SGHAT and CDR2 FQNNGV. In DNA form, the CDR3 reads TGTGCCAGCAGCTCAGACAGGGAGGCAAACACCATATATTTT. Residues: CASSSDREANTIYF.

The chain joins TRBV27 to TRBJ1-1; 9 bases fit TRBD1. The CDR3 length is 13 residues. The germline V gene encodes CDR1 MNHEY and CDR2 SMNVEV (reference sequence). Trimming at V came to 3 bases and at J to 10 bases, leaving 6 bases not matched to a gene. In nucleotides, the CDR3 is TGTGCCAGCAGTTTGTACAGGGGGCTCGTAGCTTTCTTT. It is translated as CASSLYRGLVAFF.

The chain couples TRBV18 to TRBJ2-3, with TRBD2 identical over 9 bases. Germline CDR1 is KGHSH and CDR2 is LQKENI. V dropped 2 bases and J dropped 1; count of bases not matched to a gene: 16. The length of the CDR3 is 20 residues. CDR3 sequence: CASSPVKKAGGPPGTDTQYF. The CDR3 DNA is TGTGCCAGCTCACCAGTGAAAAAAGCGGGGGGCCCCCCGGGCACAGATACGCAGTATTTT.

As DNA, the CDR3 is TGCGCCAGCAGCCCGGGAATGCAGGGGACAAGGGAGCAGTACGTC. Translated: CASSPGMQGTREQYV. The rearrangement uses TRBV5-1 and TRBJ2-7; perhaps TRBD1 as D (6 bases). V was pared by 4 bases and J by 7 bases, with 21 bases between. Germline assignment: CDR1 SGHRS and CDR2 YFSETQ. This CDR3 region has 15 residues.

V gene TRBV7-8 combines with J gene TRBJ1-5; D call uncertain. Germline CDR1 and CDR2: SGHVS and FQNEAQ. The CDR3 totals 14 residues. V was clipped by 3 bases and J by 7 bases, with 13 bases between them. CDR3 coding DNA: TGTGCCAGCAGCTTTAGGGAGGGCGGCCAGCCCCAGCATTTT. Its protein product is CASSFREGGQPQHF.

The chain has TRBV5-1 and TRBJ2-5; 7 bases map to TRBD2. This CDR3 has 15 residues. Per germline, CDR1 SGHRS and CDR2 YFSETQ. J lost 5 bases, V lost 0 bases, and 7 bases had no gene match. CDR3 loop: CASSLGFPGGETQYF. In nucleotides, the CDR3 is TGCGCCAGCAGCTTGGGGTTCCCCGGGGGGGAGACCCAGTACTTC.

This clone was seen a few times. The genes are TRBV19 and TRBJ1-5; the match to TRBD1 covers 8 bases. V lost 4 bases and J lost 4; bases outside the gene matches: 3. Germline lookup yields CDR1 LNHDA and CDR2 SQIVND (reference sequence). The CDR3 is 14 amino acids. The CDR3 loop is CASSTDRANQPQHF. CDR3 in DNA: TGTGCCAGTAGTACGGACAGGGCTAATCAGCCCCAGCATTTT.

The chain combines TRBV24-1 with TRBJ1-5; tentative D call: TRBD1 (5 bases). Trimming pared 8 bases from V and 0 bases from J, leaving 19 bases between. CDR1 and CDR2 (germline): KGHDR, SFDVKD. The CDR3 has 17 residues. Here the CDR3 DNA reads TGTGCCACCATGGCGGCAGGGAAAAGGGATAGCAATCAGCCCCAGCATTTT. This sequence encodes CATMAAGKRDSNQPQHF.

This clone was observed many times. The chain employs TRBV28 and TRBJ1-3; D perhaps matches TRBD1 (5 bases). The length of the CDR3 is 14 residues. Trimming took off 6 bases at V and 0 bases at J, with 9 bases between the two ends. Germline V gives CDR1 MDHEN, CDR2 SYDVKM. This CDR3 is CASSGQGSGNTIYF. The DNA for the CDR3 is TGTGCCAGCAGCGGGCAGGGCTCTGGAAACACCATATATTTT.

This clone was found once. V is TRBV19 and J is TRBJ1-5, with TRBD1 identical over 8 bases. The CDR3 runs to 16 residues. CDR1 is LNHDA and CDR2 is SQIVND in the germline V gene (reference sequence). The trim removed 3 bases at V and 7 bases at J, leaving 11 bases unmatched. The CDR3 reads CASSMQGQAAGQPQHF. CDR3 nucleotides: TGTGCCAGTAGTATGCAGGGACAGGCGGCGGGGCAGCCCCAGCATTTT.

The chain carries TRBV11-2 and TRBJ2-1; 7 nucleotides align to TRBD1. V lost 10 bases, J lost 11 bases, and 14 bases stayed unmatched. The CDR3 has 13 amino acids. Germline CDR1 reads SGHAT; CDR2 reads FQNNGV. CDR3: CATQGSRGPKQFF. The CDR3 nucleotides are TGTGCCACCCAGGGCAGTAGGGGGCCAAAGCAGTTCTTC.